What follows describes a single T cell receptor beta chain. The antigen is not known. This CDR3 contains 15 residues. The V and J ends lost 1 base and 1 base respectively, with 10 bases between them. Germline V CDR1 and CDR2: SSHAT, FNYEAQ (reference sequence). This sample was included in a study of OX40 agonist ivuxolimab in advanced cancers. Background on the study: Prior anti-PD-1, anti-PD-L1 or anti-CTLA-4 therapy was allowed; around 40% had some.

The assay was immunoSEQ multiplex PCR, and TCRdb's table has in-frame clones only and misses some. The sample yields approximately 60,000 clones, 84% seen once. Study conclusions and caveats: On average, CD8+ T cells showed a greater number of expanded clones than CD4+. At doses 0.1 to 3.0 mg/kg, CD4+ and CD8+ clones expanded.

The sample here was CD4+ or CD8+ T cells sorted from blood, taken in a trial of the OX40 agonist ivuxolimab. This clonotype was obtained from an adult with an advanced solid tumor such as melanoma, head and neck, liver or kidney cancer. The chain combines TRBV7-7 with TRBJ2-5; either TRBD1 or TRBD2 may supply D (5 bases each). CDR3 region: CASSLGSGLQETQYF. CDR3 DNA sequence: TGTGCCAGCAGCTTAGGGTCGGGGCTCCAAGAGACCCAGTACTTC.